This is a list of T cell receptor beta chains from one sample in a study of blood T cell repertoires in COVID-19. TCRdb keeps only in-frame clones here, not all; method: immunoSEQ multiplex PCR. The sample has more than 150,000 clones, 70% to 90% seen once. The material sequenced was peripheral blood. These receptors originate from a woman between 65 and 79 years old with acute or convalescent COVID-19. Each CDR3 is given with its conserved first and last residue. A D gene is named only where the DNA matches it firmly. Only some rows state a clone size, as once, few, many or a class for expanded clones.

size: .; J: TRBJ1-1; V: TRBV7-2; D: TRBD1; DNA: TGTGCCAGCAGCTCAAGACAGGGCCCTGAAGCTTTCTTT; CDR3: CASSSRQGPEAFF
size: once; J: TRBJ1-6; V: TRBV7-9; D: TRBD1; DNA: TGTGCCAGCGGACAGGGGAGGGATTCACCCCTCCACTTT; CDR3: CASGQGRDSPLHF
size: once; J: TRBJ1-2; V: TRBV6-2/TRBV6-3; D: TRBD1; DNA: TGTGCCAGCAGTTCCGGACAGGGTATGCTTGGCTACACCTTC; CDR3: CASSSGQGMLGYTF
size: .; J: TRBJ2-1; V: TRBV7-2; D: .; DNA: TGTGCCAGCAGCCCCCGGGGGATAAGGGACAATGAGCAGTTCTTC; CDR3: CASSPRGIRDNEQFF
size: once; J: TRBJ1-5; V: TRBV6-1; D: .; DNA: TGTGCCAGCAGTGAGGTTAGGGGAAGGGGTAATCAGCCCCAGCATTTT; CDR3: CASSEVRGRGNQPQHF
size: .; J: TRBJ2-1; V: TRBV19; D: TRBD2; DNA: TGTGCCAGTAGTATGCGGCGACAGGGGACTAGCGGGGGGTCCTACAATGAGCAGTTCTTC; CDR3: CASSMRRQGTSGGSYNEQFF
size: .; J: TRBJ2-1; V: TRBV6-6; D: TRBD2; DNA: TGTGCCAGCAGTTACTCGGGCGGGGGGGCGAATGAGCAGTTCTTC; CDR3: CASSYSGGGANEQFF
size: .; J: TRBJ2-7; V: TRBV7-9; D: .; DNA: TGTGCCAGCAGCCCCCGGACACCGCCCTACGAGCAGTACTTC; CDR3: CASSPRTPPYEQYF
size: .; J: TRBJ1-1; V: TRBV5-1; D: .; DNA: TGCGCCAGTAGACAGGTGCCGAACACTGAAGCTTTCTTT; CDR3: CASRQVPNTEAFF
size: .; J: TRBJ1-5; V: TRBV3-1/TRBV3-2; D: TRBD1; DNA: TGTGCCAGCAGCCAAGGGACAGGGGATGGCAATCAGCCCCAGCATTTT; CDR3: CASSQGTGDGNQPQHF
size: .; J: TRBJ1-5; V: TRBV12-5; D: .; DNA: TGTGCTAGTCTGATAGATCAGCCCCAGCATTTT; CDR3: CASLIDQPQHF
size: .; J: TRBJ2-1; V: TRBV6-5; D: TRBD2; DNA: TGTGCCAGCAGCATTAGCGGGGGATCCTACAATGAGCAGTTCTTC; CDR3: CASSISGGSYNEQFF
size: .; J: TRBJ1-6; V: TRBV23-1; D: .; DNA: TGCGCCAGCAGTCAGGCGTCAGGCGAACTGAATTCACCCCTCCACTTT; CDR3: CASSQASGELNSPLHF
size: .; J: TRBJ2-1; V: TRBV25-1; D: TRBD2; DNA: TGTGCCAGCAGCCTAGCGGGAGCCTCCAATGAGCAGTTCTTC; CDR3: CASSLAGASNEQFF
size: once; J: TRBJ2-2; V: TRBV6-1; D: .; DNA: TGTGCCAGCAGTGAACGCCGGCAGGCGAACACCGGGGAGCTGTTTTTT; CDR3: CASSERRQANTGELFF
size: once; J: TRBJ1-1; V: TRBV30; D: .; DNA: TGTGCCTGGACCCGAAGGGGGTGGACTGAAGCTTTCTTT; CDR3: CAWTRRGWTEAFF
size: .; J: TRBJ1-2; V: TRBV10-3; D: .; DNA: TGTGCCATCAGTGACAGTAACTATGGCTACACCTTC; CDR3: CAISDSNYGYTF
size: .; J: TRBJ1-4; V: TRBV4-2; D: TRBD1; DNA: TGTGCCAGCAGCCTACCCGGGACAGGGGAGGAAAAACTGTTTTTT; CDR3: CASSLPGTGEEKLFF
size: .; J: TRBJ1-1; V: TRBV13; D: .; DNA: TGTGCCAGCAGCCCCCCCACAACGAACACTGAAGCTTTCTTT; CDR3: CASSPPTTNTEAFF
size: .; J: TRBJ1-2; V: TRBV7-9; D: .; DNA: TGTGCCAGCAGCTCAACAGACAGGAGCTACACCTTC; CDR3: CASSSTDRSYTF
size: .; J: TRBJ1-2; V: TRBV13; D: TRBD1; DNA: TGTGCCAGCAGCCAGTCCTACGGGACAGGGCCTAACTATGGCTACACCTTC; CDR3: CASSQSYGTGPNYGYTF